The subject of this entry is one T cell receptor beta chain. The CDR3 has 15 amino acids. Germline V gene data show CDR1 as MNHNS and CDR2 as SASEGT. V was pared by 7 bases and J by 1 base, with 10 bases of the junction left unmatched. The data originate from a study of T cell changes during pregnancy in multiple sclerosis. Clones were read by immunoSEQ multiplex PCR, and TCRdb kept only the in-frame ones, dropping some. The data show around 64,000 clones, 93% seen once. The clonotype originates from a female donor with multiple sclerosis, enrolled in a pregnancy study. The V gene is TRBV6-1, the J gene TRBJ2-7; 7 bases align to TRBD1. The specimen comprised CD8+ T cells from peripheral blood mononuclear cells, sampled in the third trimester of pregnancy. The CDR3 region is CASILDRASSYEQYF. CDR3 bases: TGTGCCAGCATCCTAGACAGGGCGTCTTCCTACGAGCAGTACTTC.